A selection of T cell receptor beta chains follows, all from one sample in a study of cytomegalovirus exposure and HLA in healthy donors. Assay: immunoSEQ multiplex PCR; the TCRdb copy retains only in-frame clones and omits some. The table records more than 140,000 clones, about 79% of them present only once. Material: PBMCs. The receptors shown here come from a male donor in good health and CMV-seronegative. CDR3s include the opening cysteine and the closing phenylalanine or tryptophan. D genes are given only for firm matches. Clone size is not always given. Where it is, it says once, few, many or a class for expanded clones.

j_call: TRBJ1-4
clone_size: .
v_call: TRBV5-1
d_call: .
cdr3_nt: TGCGCCAGCAGCTCCGGCACGCGGGGTGAAAAACTGTTTTTT
cdr3_aa: CASSSGTRGEKLFF

j_call: TRBJ2-7
clone_size: .
v_call: TRBV29-1
d_call: .
cdr3_nt: TGCAGCGCTGGACAGTCCTCCTACGAGCAGTACTTC
cdr3_aa: CSAGQSSYEQYF

j_call: TRBJ1-6
clone_size: .
v_call: TRBV19
d_call: TRBD1
cdr3_nt: TGTGCCAGTAAAGGACAGGGGTCCTATAATTCACCCCTCCACTTT
cdr3_aa: CASKGQGSYNSPLHF

j_call: TRBJ2-2
clone_size: .
v_call: TRBV5-1
d_call: TRBD1
cdr3_nt: TGCGCCAGCGTCACCGGGACAGGGTGGAGCGGGGAGCTGTTTTTT
cdr3_aa: CASVTGTGWSGELFF

j_call: TRBJ1-2
clone_size: once
v_call: TRBV5-1
d_call: .
cdr3_nt: TGCGCCAGCAGCTTGTACCGGGAGCCCCAAAGGTATGGCTACACCTTC
cdr3_aa: CASSLYREPQRYGYTF

j_call: TRBJ2-7
clone_size: few
v_call: TRBV7-9
d_call: TRBD2
cdr3_nt: TGTGCCAGCAGCTCAGAAAGCGGGGGGTATGAGCAGTACTTC
cdr3_aa: CASSSESGGYEQYF

j_call: TRBJ2-3
clone_size: once
v_call: TRBV7-9
d_call: .
cdr3_nt: TGTTCCAGCAGCTTAGGGTATCGACAGGCTAGCACAGATACGCAGTATTTT
cdr3_aa: CSSSLGYRQASTDTQYF

j_call: TRBJ1-5
clone_size: .
v_call: TRBV5-1
d_call: .
cdr3_nt: TGCGCCAGCAGCCCCGGGGCAGGGGATTATCAGCCCCAGCATTTT
cdr3_aa: CASSPGAGDYQPQHF

j_call: TRBJ1-2
clone_size: few
v_call: TRBV25-1
d_call: .
cdr3_nt: TGTGCCAGCAGCGAACCGGGACATTCCTATGGCTACACCTTC
cdr3_aa: CASSEPGHSYGYTF

j_call: TRBJ2-5
clone_size: .
v_call: TRBV6-5
d_call: TRBD2
cdr3_nt: TGTGCCGTCCTAGCGGGGGGAGGGGAGACCCAGTACTTC
cdr3_aa: CAVLAGGGETQYF

j_call: TRBJ1-5
clone_size: .
v_call: TRBV7-6
d_call: TRBD1
cdr3_nt: TGTGCCAGCAGCTCCGGGACAGCTCGAGAGCAGCCCCAGCATTTT
cdr3_aa: CASSSGTAREQPQHF

j_call: TRBJ1-2
clone_size: .
v_call: TRBV7-2
d_call: .
cdr3_nt: TGTGCCAGCAGCTTACAGGAGGGCTATGGCTACACCTTC
cdr3_aa: CASSLQEGYGYTF

j_call: TRBJ2-7
clone_size: .
v_call: TRBV30
d_call: TRBD2
cdr3_nt: TGTGCCTGGGCGGGGGGTGTTACCTACGAGCAGTACTTC
cdr3_aa: CAWAGGVTYEQYF

j_call: TRBJ1-5
clone_size: .
v_call: TRBV6-1
d_call: TRBD1
cdr3_nt: TGTGCCACCCTATGGACAGGGGGCAATCAGCCCCAGCATTTT
cdr3_aa: CATLWTGGNQPQHF

j_call: TRBJ2-1
clone_size: .
v_call: TRBV11-3
d_call: TRBD1
cdr3_nt: TGTGCCAGCAGCCGGGACAGCTACAATGAGCAGTTCTTC
cdr3_aa: CASSRDSYNEQFF

j_call: TRBJ2-1
clone_size: .
v_call: TRBV4-2
d_call: .
cdr3_nt: TGTGCCAGCAGCCAACTCGGTAAAAACAGGGCCTATGACAATGAGCAGTTCTTC
cdr3_aa: CASSQLGKNRAYDNEQFF

j_call: TRBJ2-5
clone_size: .
v_call: TRBV15
d_call: .
cdr3_nt: TGTGCCACCAGCAGAGGTCCGGTGGAGACCCAGTACTTC
cdr3_aa: CATSRGPVETQYF

j_call: TRBJ1-1
clone_size: once
v_call: TRBV6-5
d_call: TRBD1
cdr3_nt: TGTGCCAGCAGTCGACAGGGGGCGCCGGTCACTGAAGCTTTCTTT
cdr3_aa: CASSRQGAPVTEAFF

j_call: TRBJ1-3
clone_size: .
v_call: TRBV5-1
d_call: TRBD1
cdr3_nt: TGCGCCAGCAGCTTTCTCCGGGACAGGATAACTGGAAACACCATATATTTT
cdr3_aa: CASSFLRDRITGNTIYF

j_call: TRBJ1-5
clone_size: .
v_call: TRBV6-5
d_call: .
cdr3_nt: TGTGCCAGCAGTACCTCCTATGACAATCAGCCCCAGCATTTT
cdr3_aa: CASSTSYDNQPQHF

j_call: TRBJ2-7
clone_size: .
v_call: TRBV4-1
d_call: .
cdr3_nt: TGCGCCAGCAGCCAAGATAGGCAGATAGCCTATGAGCAGTACTTC
cdr3_aa: CASSQDRQIAYEQYF

j_call: TRBJ1-2
clone_size: .
v_call: TRBV10-1
d_call: TRBD1
cdr3_nt: TGCGCCAGCAGTGATTGGGACAGGGGAAGGTATGGCTACACCTTC
cdr3_aa: CASSDWDRGRYGYTF

j_call: TRBJ1-5
clone_size: .
v_call: TRBV19
d_call: .
cdr3_nt: TGTGCCAGTAGTATAAAATCGGGGTACAATCAGCCCCAGCATTTT
cdr3_aa: CASSIKSGYNQPQHF

j_call: TRBJ1-2
clone_size: .
v_call: TRBV9
d_call: .
cdr3_nt: TGTGCCAGCGGGGGGGGCCGCTATGGCTACACCTTC
cdr3_aa: CASGGGRYGYTF

j_call: TRBJ1-1
clone_size: .
v_call: TRBV6-5
d_call: TRBD1
cdr3_nt: TGTGCCAGCAGTTACACCACAGGGGGGCAGGCTTTCTTT
cdr3_aa: CASSYTTGGQAFF

j_call: TRBJ2-7
clone_size: .
v_call: TRBV5-5
d_call: TRBD2
cdr3_nt: TGTGCCAGCAGCTTGGCTCACGGGGGGGACGGGGAGCAGTACTTC
cdr3_aa: CASSLAHGGDGEQYF

j_call: TRBJ1-1
clone_size: .
v_call: TRBV7-2
d_call: TRBD1
cdr3_nt: TGTGCCAGCAGCTACGGACAGGGGTGGTACACTGAAGCTTTCTTT
cdr3_aa: CASSYGQGWYTEAFF

j_call: TRBJ2-1
clone_size: .
v_call: TRBV18
d_call: TRBD2
cdr3_nt: TGTGCCAGCTCACCACCGGGACTAGCGGGGGACAATGAGCAGTTCTTC
cdr3_aa: CASSPPGLAGDNEQFF

j_call: TRBJ1-2
clone_size: .
v_call: TRBV7-9
d_call: TRBD1
cdr3_nt: TGTGCCGGGCAAAGGGGGACAGATGGCTACACCTTC
cdr3_aa: CAGQRGTDGYTF

j_call: TRBJ1-5
clone_size: .
v_call: TRBV10-3
d_call: TRBD1
cdr3_nt: TGTGCCATCAGTGAGTCCGGGAGGGACAGCTTTAATCAGCCCCAGCATTTT
cdr3_aa: CAISESGRDSFNQPQHF

j_call: TRBJ2-1
clone_size: .
v_call: TRBV7-2
d_call: .
cdr3_nt: TGTGCCAGCAGCCTTAGCTCCTACAATGAGCAGTTCTTC
cdr3_aa: CASSLSSYNEQFF

j_call: TRBJ1-1
clone_size: .
v_call: TRBV11-3
d_call: .
cdr3_nt: TGTGCCAGCAACTCCCCCAGGGAAGCCGACACTGAAGCTTTCTTT
cdr3_aa: CASNSPREADTEAFF

j_call: TRBJ2-3
clone_size: once
v_call: TRBV11-2
d_call: .
cdr3_nt: TGTGCCAGCAGCCCCTCAAGACTTGATACGCAGTATTTT
cdr3_aa: CASSPSRLDTQYF

j_call: TRBJ2-5
clone_size: .
v_call: TRBV7-9
d_call: .
cdr3_nt: TGTTCCAGCAGCTTAGGTGATAGCCCTGGTGAGACCCAGTACTTC
cdr3_aa: CSSSLGDSPGETQYF

j_call: TRBJ1-5
clone_size: .
v_call: TRBV6-6
d_call: .
cdr3_nt: TGTGCCAGCAGTTATCAGGGGAGCAATCAGCCCCAGCATTTT
cdr3_aa: CASSYQGSNQPQHF

j_call: TRBJ1-3
clone_size: .
v_call: TRBV6-5
d_call: .
cdr3_nt: TGTGCCAGTACCAGGGTCATAGGAAACACCATATATTTT
cdr3_aa: CASTRVIGNTIYF

j_call: TRBJ1-6
clone_size: .
v_call: TRBV30
d_call: TRBD1
cdr3_nt: TGTGCCTGGAGCCCGGGACAGTATAATTCACCCCTCCACTTT
cdr3_aa: CAWSPGQYNSPLHF

j_call: TRBJ2-7
clone_size: .
v_call: TRBV27
d_call: .
cdr3_nt: TGTGCCAGCAGTTTTGGGAGGCCCTACGAGCAGTACTTC
cdr3_aa: CASSFGRPYEQYF

j_call: TRBJ2-7
clone_size: .
v_call: TRBV2
d_call: TRBD1
cdr3_nt: TGTGCCAGCAGTGGTAACAGGGGAACCGAGCAGTACTTC
cdr3_aa: CASSGNRGTEQYF

j_call: TRBJ1-2
clone_size: .
v_call: TRBV5-1
d_call: .
cdr3_nt: TGCGCCAGCGGGCAGGGCCTCCCCTATGGCTACACCTTC
cdr3_aa: CASGQGLPYGYTF